This TCR beta chain is from a study of patients and donors after allogeneic stem cell transplantation. TCRdb ran MiXCR on the RT-PCR reads and lists one entry per CDR3 protein. The sample holds about a million distinct CDR3 sequences, 15% to 20% seen once. This clonotype appeared a few times. The CDR3 runs 11 residues. Germline V gives CDR1 SGHVS, CDR2 FQNEAQ. Between the trimmed V and J ends, which lost 9 bases and 9 bases, there was a span of 12 bases. The genes are TRBV7-8 and TRBJ2-1, with D tentatively TRBD2 (5 bases). This receptor was obtained from a human donor who was either an allogeneic HSCT recipient or a stem cell or donor lymphocyte infusion donor (not recorded which). It is not recorded whose cells these are; they may come from a transplant donor. What was sequenced was blood, either unsorted or a sorted T cell fraction (not recorded which). In DNA, the CDR3 is TGTGCCAGTTCGTTTGAGGGTGAGCAGTTCTTC. Translating gives CASSFEGEQFF.